The next 31 T cell receptor beta chains were all read from a single sample in a study of molecular identifiers for immune sequencing clone quantification. TCRdb ran MiXCR on the PCR reads and lists one entry per CDR3 protein. The sample carries 460,000 or so distinct CDR3 sequences, over 20% recorded once. Source material: naive CD8+ T cells from blood, with Jurkat cell RNA spiked in. Described subset: FACS-sorted CD8+CD4-CCR7+CD45RA+ naive T cells. Receptors were obtained from a human donor in good health. Some libraries in this study had Jurkat cell RNA spiked in.

In regard to this clonotype: The junction departs from germline at one end; a sequencing error may be responsible. V gene TRBV7-7 combines with J gene TRBJ2-1; perhaps TRBD1 as D (6 bases). The CDR3 is 14 residues long. The V gene's germline CDR1 is SSHAT and CDR2 FNYEAQ (reference sequence). CDR3 sequence reads: CASSRGWSSDEQFF. In nucleotides, the CDR3 is TGTGCTAGCAGCAGGGGTTGGTCCTCGGATGAGCAGTTCTTC.

As regards this clonotype: A much larger clone is a single base away; this may be a read error. The chain joins TRBV2 to TRBJ2-3; 7 bases map to TRBD2. The CDR3 is made up of 17 amino acids. Germline V gives CDR1 SNHLY, CDR2 FYNNEI. The CDR3 loop is CASGDSLAEASTDTQYF. The CDR3 DNA reads TGTGCCAGCGGTGATTCTCTAGCGGAAGCTAGCACAGATACGCAGTATTTT. The full variable domain, in which reference TRBV2 and TRBJ2-3 provide the parts outside the CDR3, is EPEVTQTPSHQVTQMGQEVILRCVPISNHLYFYWYRQILGQKVEFLVSFYNNEISEKSEIFDDQFSVERPDGSNFTLKIRSTKLEDSAMYFCASGDSLAEASTDTQYFGPGTRLTVL.

This clonotype was detected a few times. The chain couples TRBV18 to TRBJ2-3; a possible D gene is TRBD1 (7 bases). This CDR3 spans 15 amino acids. Trimming cost V 3 bases and J 4 bases, with 14 bases left between them. CDR1 KGHSH and CDR2 LQKENI come from the germline V gene. In DNA, the CDR3 is TGTGCCAGCTCACCTCTGGAGGGGGCGGCAGATACGCAGTATTTT. This sequence encodes CASSPLEGAADTQYF.

This clonotype turned up a few times. The V gene is TRBV30, the J gene TRBJ1-3; D perhaps matches TRBD1 (5 bases). Per germline, CDR1 GTSNPN and CDR2 SVGIG (reference sequence). The V and J ends lost 3 bases and 4 bases respectively, with 7 bases between them. This CDR3 contains 12 residues. In DNA form, the CDR3 reads TGTGCCTGGAGCGGGGACGGAAACACCATATATTTT. It codes for CAWSGDGNTIYF.

This clonotype was observed many times. The J gene is TRBJ1-1, the V gene TRBV28; D is perhaps TRBD1 (5 bases). CDR3 length: 14 amino acids. Trimming took 2 bases from V and 5 from J, leaving 12 bases between them. Per the germline V gene, CDR1 is MDHEN and CDR2 is SYDVKM. Here the CDR3 reads CASSLPGPGTEAFF. CDR3 bases: TGTGCCAGCAGTTTACCGGGACCGGGGACTGAAGCTTTCTTT. Looking up the rest from reference TRBV28 and TRBJ1-1 gives the full variable domain: DVKVTQSSRYLVKRTGEKVFLECVQDMDHENMFWYRQDPGLGLRLIYFSYDVKMKEKGDIPEGYSVSREKKERFSLILESASTNQTSMYLCASSLPGPGTEAFFGQGTRLTVV.

This clonotype was recorded many times. As DNA, the CDR3 is TGCGCCCCCAGCTTGCGCGGTAGGGACAATGAGCAGTTCTTC. This encodes CAPSLRGRDNEQFF. The chain employs TRBV5-1 and TRBJ2-1; no clear D gene. Germline CDR1 SGHRS, CDR2 YFSETQ. The CDR3 covers 14 residues. Trimming removed 10 bases at V and 5 bases at J, with 19 bases between.

This clonotype was counted ten times or more. V usage is TRBV20-1 and J usage is TRBJ2-3; the D gene is possibly TRBD1 (5 bases). The V end was cut by 3 bases, the J end by 0 bases, with 10 bases between. CDR1 is DFQATT and CDR2 is SNEGSKA in the germline V gene (reference sequence). This CDR3 is 14 amino acids long. CDR3 DNA sequence: TGCAGTGCTAGGGACAAATCTAGCACAGATACGCAGTATTTT. This gives the protein CSARDKSSTDTQYF.

This clonotype was picked up many times. The V gene is TRBV5-4, the J gene TRBJ2-2; D is perhaps TRBD2 (5 bases). The length of the CDR3 is 13 residues. Between the trimmed V and J ends, which lost 4 bases and 3 bases, there was a span of 7 bases. Germline V gene sequence: CDR1 SGHNT, CDR2 YYREEE (reference sequence). The CDR3 DNA is TGTGCCAGCAGCACGGGATACACCGGGGAGCTGTTTTTT. Protein: CASSTGYTGELFF.

To note about this clonotype: This may stem from a read error, because a much larger clone lies one nucleotide away. The chain combines TRBV27 with TRBJ1-1; perhaps TRBD1 as D (5 bases). The germline V gene encodes CDR1 MNHEY and CDR2 SMNVEV (reference sequence). The CDR3 has 13 residues. The CDR3 DNA is TGTGCCTGCAGTACCCAGTCTGGGACGAGGGCTTTCTTT. Its protein product is CACSTQSGTRAFF.

As for this clonotype: It may be a read error: a sequence one base away is much more abundant. The CDR3 coding sequence is TGTGCCAGCAGCTTTAGGACAGGTTCAACAGGTACGCAGTATTTT. It yields the protein CASSFRTGSTGTQYF. The J gene is TRBJ2-3, the V gene TRBV5-5; 7 nucleotides align to TRBD1. The CDR3 loop spans 15 amino acids. From germline, CDR1 is SGHKS and CDR2 YYEKEE (reference sequence).

This clonotype was seen a handful of times. The chain uses TRBV27 and TRBJ2-1; 9 nucleotides line up with TRBD2. V lost 2 bases to trimming and J lost 1 base; unmatched junction nucleotides: 6. Germline CDR1 MNHEY, CDR2 SMNVEV (reference sequence). The CDR3 extends over 17 amino acids. The CDR3 sequence is CASSLAAGGLSYNEQFF. CDR3 nucleotide sequence: TGTGCCAGCAGTTTAGCGGCGGGGGGGCTATCCTACAATGAGCAGTTCTTC.

This clonotype appeared a few times. The genes are TRBV7-2 and TRBJ2-3; 7 nucleotides match TRBD2. This CDR3 is built from 16 residues. Germline V gene lookup returns CDR1 SGHTA and CDR2 FQGNSA. Trimming at V came to 5 bases and at J to 1 base, leaving 9 bases not matched to a gene. The CDR3 DNA reads TGTGCCAGCAGCCCCGACGGGGGGATAGGCACAGATACGCAGTATTTT. The encoded protein is CASSPDGGIGTDTQYF.

The sample holds a few counts of this clonotype. Being one base from a much bigger clone, this may be a read error. The rearrangement links TRBV29-1 to TRBJ2-3, with D perhaps being TRBD1 or TRBD2 (5 bases each). CDR1 is SQVTM and CDR2 is ANQGSEA in the germline V gene. CDR3 length equals 12 residues. CDR3 in amino acids: CNAGTPTDTQYF. DNA of the CDR3: TGCAACGCCGGGACCCCCACAGATACGCAGTATTTT.

This clonotype was seen ten or more times. V is TRBV4-3 and J is TRBJ2-1; 7 bases are shared with TRBD2. Germline V lookup: CDR1 LGHNA, CDR2 YSLEER. This CDR3 contains 17 residues. Trimming removed 0 bases from V and 1 base from J; junction bases left unmatched: 6. The CDR3: CASSQDPSGSSYNEQFF. The CDR3 DNA is TGCGCCAGCAGCCAAGATCCTAGCGGCAGTTCCTACAATGAGCAGTTCTTC.

This sequence joins TRBV14 and TRBJ2-7, with TRBD1 matching 9 bases. The length of the CDR3 is 15 residues. V shed 3 bases and J 8 bases; nucleotides not matched to a gene: 11. Germline CDR1 and CDR2: SGHDN and FVKESK. The CDR3 nucleotides are TGTGCCAGCAGCCATGTGGACAGGGGAGTGGACAAGCAGTACTTC. It translates to CASSHVDRGVDKQYF.

This clonotype was seen only a few times. J is TRBJ2-1 and V is TRBV28, with a weak D call TRBD1 (5 bases). This CDR3 contains 16 residues. Germline lookup yields CDR1 MDHEN and CDR2 SYDVKM. V dropped 6 bases and J dropped 2 bases, with 17 bases sitting between them. This CDR3 is CASRLGGAGTYNEQFF. The CDR3 coding sequence is TGTGCCAGCAGGCTAGGTGGGGCCGGCACCTACAATGAGCAGTTCTTC.

This clonotype occurred a few times. The chain combines TRBV20-1 with TRBJ2-7; 8 bases fit TRBD1. The CDR3 has 14 amino acids. Germline lookup yields CDR1 DFQATT and CDR2 SNEGSKA (reference sequence). Trimming removed 4 bases from V and 6 bases from J; junction bases left unmatched: 11. Here the CDR3 reads CSANSDREFSEQYF. The CDR3 DNA sequence: TGCAGTGCTAACTCGGACAGGGAGTTTAGCGAGCAGTACTTC.

This clonotype was seen more than once but under ten times. The rearrangement uses TRBV27 and TRBJ2-2; the D gene is possibly TRBD2 (5 bases). Deletions cut 4 bases from V and 4 bases from J, with 13 bases between. Germline CDR1 is MNHEY and CDR2 is SMNVEV (reference sequence). This CDR3 has 15 amino acids. The CDR3 nucleotides read TGTGCCAGCAGTTCGGTTCAGAGCGGCACCGGGGAGCTGTTTTTT. The encoded protein is CASSSVQSGTGELFF.

This clonotype has more than one count but fewer than ten. V is TRBV15 and J is TRBJ2-1; 7 positions agree with TRBD1. V dropped 4 bases and J dropped 8; count of bases not matched to a gene: 5. This CDR3 comprises 13 residues. CDR1 and CDR2 (germline): LNHNV, YYDKDF (reference sequence). In DNA, the CDR3 is TGTGCCACCAGCAATACAGGGGTCGATGAGCAGTTCTTC. This gives the protein CATSNTGVDEQFF.

This clonotype was counted between two and nine times. The J gene is TRBJ1-1, the V gene TRBV4-3; no definite D call. The CDR3 is 13 amino acids. CDR1 and CDR2 from the germline V gene are LGHNA and YSLEER. V lost 0 bases to trimming and J lost 6 bases, with 8 bases between them. CDR3 region: CASSQEGLSEAFF. In nucleotides, the CDR3 is TGCGCCAGCAGCCAAGAAGGGTTGTCTGAAGCTTTCTTT.

The V call is TRBV4-1, the J call TRBJ1-1, with a weak D call TRBD1 (5 bases). Per germline, CDR1 MGHRA and CDR2 YSYEKL. The V end was cut by 0 bases, the J end by 5 bases, with 10 bases between. The CDR3 contains 14 residues. The CDR3 protein is CASSQEEGWTEAFF. The DNA of the CDR3 is TGCGCCAGCAGCCAAGAAGAGGGGTGGACTGAAGCTTTCTTT.

The gene calls are TRBV7-9 and TRBJ2-5; TRBD1 is a possible D gene (5 bases). The ends were cut back, 1 base at V and 3 bases at J, with 12 bases in the middle. CDR3 size: 15 residues. Germline CDR1 reads SEHNR; CDR2 reads FQNEAQ (reference sequence). The CDR3 is CASSLVGEGEETQYF. Here the CDR3 DNA reads TGTGCCAGCAGCTTAGTAGGGGAAGGGGAAGAGACCCAGTACTTC.

This clonotype was recorded at least ten times. V is TRBV29-1 and J is TRBJ2-2, with 7 positions matching TRBD2. V was clipped by 3 bases and J by 4 bases; unmatched bases: 11. The CDR3 covers 16 residues. Germline CDR1 reads SQVTM; CDR2 reads ANQGSEA. The CDR3 region is CSVEAQEGEGTGELFF. The CDR3 DNA reads TGCAGCGTTGAGGCGCAGGAAGGGGAGGGCACCGGGGAGCTGTTTTTT.

This clonotype was seen more than once but under ten times. The V and J genes are TRBV6-5 and TRBJ2-7, with 9 bases fitting TRBD1. The CDR3 is 15 amino acids. The junction had 6 bases not matched to a gene; V was cut back by 5 bases and J by 1 base. Germline CDR1 and CDR2: MNHEY and SVGAGI. CDR3 loop: CASSHGQGTSYEQYF. In nucleotides, the CDR3 is TGTGCCAGCAGTCATGGACAGGGGACTTCCTACGAGCAGTACTTC.

This clonotype appeared a few times. The chain joins TRBV11-2 to TRBJ2-7; possibly TRBD2 for D (6 bases). The germline V gene encodes CDR1 SGHAT and CDR2 FQNNGV. Between the trimmed V and J ends, which lost 5 bases and 3 bases, there was a span of 14 bases. The CDR3 covers 14 residues. DNA of the CDR3: TGTGCCAGCAGCCTCGGCGGGACTTACTACGAGCAGTACTTC. Its protein product is CASSLGGTYYEQYF.

This clonotype was seen only a few times. V and J are TRBV24-1 and TRBJ1-1, with 9 bases that match TRBD1. The CDR3 extends over 15 amino acids. The ends lost 10 bases at V and 5 bases at J; junction bases unmatched: 13. CDR1 and CDR2 from the germline V gene are KGHDR and SFDVKD. The CDR3 region has the DNA TGTGCCACAGAGGGCCAGGACAGGGGATGGACTGAAGCTTTCTTT. Protein: CATEGQDRGWTEAFF.

This clonotype has ten or more counts. This CDR3 reads CASSQDVAGDSYEQYF. CDR3 DNA: TGCGCCAGCAGCCAAGACGTAGCGGGGGACTCCTACGAGCAGTACTTC. The J gene is TRBJ2-7, the V gene TRBV4-3, with 9 positions matching TRBD2. Germline V CDR1 and CDR2: LGHNA, YSLEER. This CDR3 comprises 16 residues. After removal of 0 bases from V and 0 bases from J, the junction contained 3 bases not matched to a gene.

Note on this clonotype: One base away lies a much larger clone, so this may be a sequencing read error. V usage is TRBV29-1 and J usage is TRBJ2-7; 7 nucleotides match TRBD2. CDR1 SQVTM and CDR2 ANQGSEA come from the germline V gene. CDR3 length: 14 amino acids. This CDR3 is CSALGRGSSYERYF. DNA for the CDR3: TGCAGCGCCCTGGGGAGGGGTAGCTCCTACGAGCGGTACTTC.

With respect to this clonotype: Since no conserved phenylalanine or tryptophan closes the CDR3, a read error is the likely cause. The chain recombines TRBV4-1 with TRBJ2-7, with 9 nucleotides matching TRBD2. The length of the CDR3 is 15 residues. Germline CDR1 and CDR2: MGHRA and YSYEKL. Losses at the gene ends were 1 base for V and 8 bases for J; bases not matched to a gene: 9. CDR3 in DNA: TGCGCCAGCAGCCAAGCGGCGGGAGGGCCCGAGAAGCAGTACCTC. It is translated as CASSQAAGGPEKQYL.

This clonotype was seen many times. The chain employs TRBV5-5 and TRBJ2-3, with D unresolved. This CDR3 spans 15 amino acids. Germline V gene lookup returns CDR1 SGHKS and CDR2 YYEKEE (reference sequence). V was shortened by 0 bases and J by 0 bases, with 8 bases between the two germline ends. The CDR3 is CASSLELVSTDTQYF. The CDR3 DNA sequence: TGTGCCAGCAGCTTGGAATTGGTTAGCACAGATACGCAGTATTTT.

For this clonotype: A much larger clone is a single base away; this may be a read error. The chain combines TRBV2 with TRBJ2-1, with TRBD1 matching over 7 bases. CDR3 size: 13 residues. From germline, CDR1 is SNHLY and CDR2 FYNNEI. The CDR3 is CASTGTVYSEQFF. The DNA of the CDR3 is TGTGCCAGCACCGGGACAGTCTACAGTGAGCAGTTCTTC.